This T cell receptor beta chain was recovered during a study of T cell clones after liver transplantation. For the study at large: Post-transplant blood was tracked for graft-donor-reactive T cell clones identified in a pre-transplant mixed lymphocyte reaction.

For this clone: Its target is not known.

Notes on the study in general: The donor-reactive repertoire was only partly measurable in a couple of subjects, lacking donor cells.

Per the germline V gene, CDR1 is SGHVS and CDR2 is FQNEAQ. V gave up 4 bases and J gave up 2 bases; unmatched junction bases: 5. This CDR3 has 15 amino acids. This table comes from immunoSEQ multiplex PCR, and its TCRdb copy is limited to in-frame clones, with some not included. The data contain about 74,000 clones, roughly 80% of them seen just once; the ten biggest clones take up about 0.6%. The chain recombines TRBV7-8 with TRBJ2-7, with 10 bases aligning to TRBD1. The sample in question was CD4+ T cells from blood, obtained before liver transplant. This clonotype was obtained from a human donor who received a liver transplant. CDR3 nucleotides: TGTGCCAGCAGCTACCCGGGACAGGGGACCTACGAGCAGTACTTC. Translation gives CASSYPGQGTYEQYF.